This T cell receptor beta chain was sequenced during a study of naive and memory T cell subsets (dated by TCRdb to 2017 to 2019). For the wider study: An open-source, UMI-based TCR alpha and beta sequencing pipeline was applied to sorted naive and memory peripheral blood T cell subsets. IgG serology results and the functional CMV T cell responses were in complete agreement. RNA was DNase-treated and reverse transcribed with TCR constant-region primers, mostly using SuperScript III.

On the study overall, not on this receptor specifically: A clonotype was defined as a single alpha or beta chain sequence rather than as a paired alpha/beta receptor. In both CD4 and CD8 cells, the Gini index increased while Shannon and inverse Simpson diversity decreased from naive through CM, EM and EMRA. The repertoire findings for the naive and memory subsets could not be validated, as no ground truth was available. RNA-based TCR counts may be affected by expression changes linked to T cell activation and differentiation. Following error correction, more than 85% of naive TCR sequences occurred only once, which made naive abundance distributions much steeper than those of memory subsets. A few larger clonotypes were found in naive repertoires, especially CD8, and these larger clonotypes were possibly memory cells re-expressing CD45RA. TCR abundance followed a power law with an exponent that was different for naive and memory subsets but consistent across the three individuals.

From the second PCR step onward, the TCR alpha chain libraries and the TCR beta chain libraries were amplified separately. To determine each donor's CMV status, fresh PBMCs were stimulated overnight with CMV viral lysate, and IFNgamma production from CD4+ T cells was then assessed. CD4 T cells were positively selected using Miltenyi beads, after which CD8 T cells were positively selected from the CD4-negative fraction. After staining for CD3, CD4, CD8, CD45RA, CD27 and a live/dead dye, cells were sorted on a BD Aria II into four subsets based on CD45RA and CD27. A few healthy volunteers provided blood, and the blood of each volunteer was split into CD4 and CD8 T cells and then into four differentiation subsets. Roughly 110 ml of peripheral blood was collected from each donor, and PBMC were isolated by Ficoll-Paque PLUS density-gradient centrifugation. Sorted cells were lysed in RLT buffer, and RNA was extracted with a Qiagen RNeasy kit and stored at -80°C.

Germline trimming: 2 bases from V, 7 bases from J; junction bases outside gene matches: 4. Inclusive of the bounding cysteine and phenylalanine, the CDR3 is 14 residues long. The kept DNA is CDR3 alone, 42 bases in frame from the first base. The germline V gene (reference sequence) provides CDR1 LGHDT and CDR2 YNNKEL. This clonotype was seen once. What antigen it recognizes has not been identified. No quality values exist for individual bases; no much larger clone is one base distant. Receptors were amplified or captured by UMI-ligation and nested PCR. To cover both TRBC1 and TRBC2, the beta constant-region primer consisted of an equimolar mix of two oligonucleotides. The ligated cDNA went through four rounds of PCR with nested alpha and beta constant-region primers together with the SP2 primer. A single-stranded oligonucleotide bearing the SP2 primer plus a 12-nucleotide UMI was ligated onto the 3' end of the cDNA by T4 RNA ligase 1. The ligation reaction was kept at 16 degrees C for roughly 18-24 hours. PCR2 was typically run as a SYBR Green qPCR and stopped at a predetermined threshold to prevent over-amplification. Every purification after the first one was done using Agencourt AMPure XP magnetic beads. Libraries were quantified by Qubit and checked on a TapeStation, where a main peak was expected near 650 bp. Pooled libraries were sequenced on an Illumina MiSeq with v2 2x251 paired-end kits, typically giving roughly 0.9-2.1 million reads per sample. Each sample was pooled at 3 to 4 nM, and roughly 4.5-8% PhiX was included to help cluster recognition. The published analysis was carried out like this. Decombinator assigned V and J genes to Demultiplexor-processed FASTQ reads by tag matching, allowing a single base-pair mismatch. UMIs were used by Collapsinator to correct both sequencing errors and frequency errors arising from PCR heterogeneity. CDR3Translator translated TCRs and extracted CDR3s from the conserved cysteine to the FGXG phenylalanine, flagging non-productive sequences. Gini, Shannon entropy and inverse Simpson indices were calculated on repertoires subsampled to equal numbers of UMI-defined TCRs. Within the linear range, a power law was fitted by maximum likelihood to the distributions of clonotype abundance. Similar UMI counts, unique TCR numbers and clonal distributions were obtained with the pipeline and with MIGEC on one naive CD8 sample. One analysis removed from the naive repertoire any naive TCRs that were also present in any memory subset from the same donor. The repertoires were searched for some 7,300 CMV-associated CDR3 sequences that had been compiled from VDJdb and a published dataset. The raw public reads went through TCRdb reprocessing: fastp at Q25, MiXCR clone calling, in-frame beta chains kept. CDR3 protein duplicates are merged, each entry listing the most common genes and DNA. TCRdb's processing, not the study's, gives the V and J calls here. Present in this sample are roughly 150,000 distinct CDR3 sequences, roughly 22% of which were seen just once. The ten largest make up around 0.097% of the sample.

The rearrangement joined TRBV3-1 to TRBJ1-5; the junction holds 8 bases that match TRBD1. Sequenced sample: naive CD4+ T cells from blood. According to the study, the label for this sample's cell subset or site signals: naive T cells, CD45RA high CD27+. This receptor was taken from a human donor in good health. The DNA sequence follows: TGTGCCAGCAGCCAACGACAGGGGAGGCAGCCCCAGCATTTT. It specifies CASSQRQGRQPQHF.